This T cell receptor beta chain derives from a study of blood T cell repertoires in COVID-19. V shed 2 bases and J shed 7 bases, with 9 bases lying between them. Germline-derived CDR1 and CDR2 are SQVTM and ANQGSEA. The CDR3 has 12 residues. Generated by immunoSEQ multiplex PCR, the TCRdb table keeps only in-frame clones and is missing some. In the table there are about 170,000 clones, around 85% of which are singletons. The clonotype originates from a man older than 75 with COVID-19, enrolled during active disease. Sequenced sample: peripheral blood. The chain combines TRBV29-1 with TRBJ1-5, with D tentatively TRBD1 (6 bases). As DNA, the CDR3 is TGCAGCGTTGAAATCAGGGGACAGCCCCAGCATTTT. This codes for CSVEIRGQPQHF.